This T cell receptor beta chain was sequenced in a study of T-cell memory formation after mild COVID-19. Findings of the study overall: Clones that contracted from day 15 to 85 had balanced CD4/CD8; later expanders were CD4+ biased. Cross-reactive memory appears to have joined, as suggested by some responding clones showing up in pre-infection memory. CM and EM subsets held most contracting CD4+ clones; EMRA held CD8+ ones.

TCRdb re-called the 5' RACE reads through MiXCR, storing one row per CDR3 protein. Among some 250,000 distinct CDR3 sequences listed, roughly 18% were seen once. The CDR3 has 17 amino acids. J gave up 2 bases and V 5 bases, and 7 bases lay outside the gene matches. Germline CDR1 MNHEY, CDR2 SVGAGI. This clonotype turned up a few times. Its cognate antigen is unknown. J is TRBJ2-3 and V is TRBV6-5; TRBD2 agrees at 13 bases. Sequenced: PBMCs or a T cell subset sorted from them (not recorded which). The TCR sequence derives from a man between 18 and 29 years old who had mild COVID-19 (a few samples of this study predate the infection). Cell type and time point are not known. The CDR3 DNA follows: TGTGCCAGCAGTGGGCTAGGACTAGCGGGGGACACAGATACGCAGTATTTT. Translation gives CASSGLGLAGDTDTQYF.